The rows below give T cell receptor beta chains drawn from one sample of a study of beta chain features in type 1 diabetes. Only in-frame clones appear in the TCRdb table, and some are missing; sequencing was by immunoSEQ multiplex PCR. The data hold about 350,000 clones, with about 20% observed a single time. Sequencing was carried out using naive CD4+ T cells from blood. These receptor sequences come from a woman aged 18-30 years in good health. CDR3s include the opening cysteine and the closing phenylalanine or tryptophan. A D gene is named only where the DNA matches it firmly. Where a row states a size, it is once, few, many or the class of an expanded clone; other rows omit it.

TRBD1	TRBJ2-3	.	TRBV29-1	CSVVRQGVTDTQYF	TGCAGCGTTGTTCGACAGGGGGTCACAGATACGCAGTATTTT
TRBD1	TRBJ1-2	.	TRBV18	CASSLDRDYGYTF	TGTGCCAGCTCATTGGACAGGGACTACGGCTACACCTTC
.	TRBJ2-2	few	TRBV25-1	CASTPTVWATGELFF	TGTGCCAGCACACCGACCGTTTGGGCCACCGGGGAGCTGTTTTTT
.	TRBJ2-7	.	TRBV29-1	CSVMSRDGYEQYF	TGCAGCGTTATGAGTCGTGACGGGTACGAGCAGTACTTC
TRBD1	TRBJ1-5	.	TRBV7-2	CASSGTGDRDQPQHF	TGTGCCAGCAGCGGTACAGGGGATAGAGATCAGCCCCAGCATTTT
TRBD1	TRBJ1-1	once	TRBV7-2	CASSLGQGAMNTEAFF	TGTGCCAGCAGCTTAGGACAGGGGGCGATGAACACTGAAGCTTTCTTT
.	TRBJ2-2	.	TRBV5-4	CASSFGSEGGELFF	TGTGCCAGCAGCTTCGGGTCAGAGGGCGGGGAGCTGTTTTTT
TRBD2	TRBJ2-3	.	TRBV2	CASNGGADTQYF	TGTGCCAGCAATGGGGGGGCAGATACGCAGTATTTT
TRBD2	TRBJ2-1	few	TRBV9	CASSRTSGGTYNEQFF	TGTGCCAGCAGTCGGACTAGCGGGGGGACCTACAATGAGCAGTTCTTC
TRBD1	TRBJ1-2	few	TRBV10-3	CATTGTGGGYTF	TGTGCCACCACCGGGACAGGCGGCGGCTACACCTTC
TRBD2	TRBJ2-7	.	TRBV9	CASSAAGTSRGEQYF	TGTGCCAGCAGCGCTGCCGGGACTAGCAGGGGCGAGCAGTACTTC
.	TRBJ1-2	.	TRBV7-9	CASSLGQSNYGYTF	TGTGCCAGCAGCTTAGGACAGTCAAACTATGGCTACACCTTC
TRBD2	TRBJ2-2	.	TRBV29-1	CSTLGVGTGGGELFF	TGCAGCACCCTAGGTGTAGGGACGGGAGGCGGGGAGCTGTTTTTT
.	TRBJ1-6	.	TRBV4-3	CASSQDLTNNSPLHF	TGCGCCAGCAGCCAAGATCTGACAAATAATTCACCCCTCCACTTT
TRBD1	TRBJ1-2	few	TRBV5-1	CASGQGRGGYTF	TGCGCCAGCGGACAGGGTCGCGGTGGCTACACCTTC
.	TRBJ1-1	.	TRBV20-1	CSVPRGSEAFF	TGCAGTGTCCCGCGGGGATCTGAAGCTTTCTTT
TRBD1	TRBJ1-2	.	TRBV25-1	CASSPVDRGLNGYTF	TGTGCCAGCAGTCCAGTTGACAGGGGATTAAATGGCTACACCTTC
.	TRBJ1-2	.	TRBV18	CASSPGQGINYGYTF	TGTGCCAGCTCACCGGGGCAGGGGATTAACTATGGCTACACCTTC
.	TRBJ2-5	few	TRBV7-2	CASSSTYQETQYF	TGTGCCAGCAGCTCTACGTACCAAGAGACCCAGTACTTC
.	TRBJ2-5	.	TRBV12-5	CASGSLEPGETQYF	TGTGCTAGTGGTTCCCTAGAGCCGGGAGAGACCCAGTACTTC
.	TRBJ1-1	once	TRBV19	CASSISENTEAFF	TGTGCCAGTAGTATTTCAGAGAACACTGAAGCTTTCTTT
.	TRBJ2-6	.	TRBV30	CAWSPYGVLTGANVLTF	TGTGCCTGGAGTCCCTACGGAGTCTTAACTGGGGCCAACGTCCTGACTTTC
TRBD1	TRBJ2-7	.	TRBV11-2	CASSPGQGYDEQYF	TGTGCCAGCAGCCCAGGACAGGGATATGACGAGCAGTACTTC
.	TRBJ2-7	few	TRBV4-1	CASSLVVSGSYEQYF	TGCGCCAGCAGCCTGGTGGTGAGCGGTTCCTACGAGCAGTACTTC